This TCR beta chain appears in the sequencing data of a study of shared clonotypes between healthy human individuals. The CDR3 totals 17 residues. Germline CDR1 is SEHNR and CDR2 is FQNEAQ (reference sequence). V gave up 5 bases and J gave up 8 bases; unmatched junction bases: 17. Note on this clone: No antigen is known for it.

Participating donors were healthy, HIV-negative adults free of recent acute infections or vaccinations. Roughly 81 million PBMCs per unsorted sample were used for genomic DNA. Researchers ran the assay at a deep level. The assay was immunoSEQ multiplex PCR, and TCRdb's table has in-frame clones only and misses some. The sample records 450,000 to 500,000 clones, almost 80% being singletons. Findings and limits, study-wide: It was the few donors that limited the genetic and exposure-history diversity represented.

The chain combines TRBV7-9 with TRBJ2-1; 8 bases align to TRBD2. The TCR comes from a woman aged 40 to 49 in good health. Some clones in this sample may be carry-over from other donors' samples. The specimen sequenced was PBMCs. The CDR3 reads CASSSYSGKAFRDEQFF. The CDR3 nucleotides read TGTGCCAGCAGCAGCTATAGCGGGAAGGCGTTTCGGGATGAGCAGTTCTTC.